This T cell receptor beta chain was identified in a study of human T cells and chemical hapten exposure (dated by TCRdb to the early 2020s). Describing the broader study: Libraries were pooled for sequencing, and variation in per-sample TCR yields was attributed mainly to small differences in library volumes within the pool. Peripheral blood TCR repertoire changes were tracked in vivo in alopecia patients during primary and secondary sensitization to the hapten diphenylcyclopropenone (DPC). From each blood RNA sample, both TCR alpha and TCR beta chains were sequenced. Broader findings and caveats from the paper: After repeated subsampling, the strength of the expansion versus patch-test correlation and the threshold at which it became significant changed. DPC sensitization did not change how many TCRs were above 1 in 1000 frequency, and no evidence was found of alterations in global repertoire structure.

Worth noting for this clonotype: Its antigen target is currently unknown. Base quality data are lacking; no much larger clone is found one base away.

The library was generated by 5' RACE. These reads were obtained on an Illumina MiSeq. During library preparation, unique molecular identifiers were attached to individual cDNA molecules so that TCRs could be counted in a quantitative, reproducible way. The paper's processing steps were these. The median number of TCRs per sample was some 100,000, ranging from roughly 20,000 to 700,000. V, J and CDR3 annotation of the TCR reads was performed with the Decombinator software suite. For PS versus PT1 abundance plots, all samples were subsampled to the same number of TCRs (28,000). Expanded TCRs were defined as absent before sensitization and observed at least eight times at the 2-week time point. The public reads were reanalyzed by TCRdb: fastp trimming at Q25, MiXCR alignment, in-frame beta chains only. Entries are consolidated by CDR3 protein sequence, retaining the most common genes and DNA. The V and J calls shown here were made by TCRdb, not taken from the authors' results. This sample has 75,000 or so distinct CDR3 sequences in its table, and around 15% of those were observed once. The ten largest clones take up approximately 6.2% of the sample.

From cysteine to phenylalanine, the CDR3 is 16 amino acids long. Only CDR3 DNA remains: 48 bases, in frame from the first base. Total RNA was extracted from unfractionated whole blood collected in Tempus Blood RNA tubes. Four or five healthy volunteers acted as controls for TCR sequencing and had blood drawn at day 0, 2 weeks and 6 weeks. In this chain, TRBV21-1 is recombined with TRBJ2-3; the DNA was not used to check the table's D call, TRBD2. TRBV21-1 is given as a pseudogene. The source is a female donor in good health. The CDR3 region reads CASSKAGTTFTDTQYF. In nucleotide form, the sequence is TGTGCCAGCAGCAAAGCCGGGACTACCTTCACAGATACGCAGTATTTT.